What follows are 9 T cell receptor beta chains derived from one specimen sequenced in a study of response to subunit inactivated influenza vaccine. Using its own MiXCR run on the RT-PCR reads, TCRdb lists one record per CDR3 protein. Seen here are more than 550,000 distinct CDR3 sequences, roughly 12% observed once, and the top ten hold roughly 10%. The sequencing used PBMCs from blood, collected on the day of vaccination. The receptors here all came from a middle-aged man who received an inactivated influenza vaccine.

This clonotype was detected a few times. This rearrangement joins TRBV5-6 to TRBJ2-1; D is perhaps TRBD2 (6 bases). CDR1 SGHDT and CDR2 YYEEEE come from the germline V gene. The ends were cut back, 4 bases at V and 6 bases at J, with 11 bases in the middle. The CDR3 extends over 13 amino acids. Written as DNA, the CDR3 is TGTGCCAGCAGCCTGACTAGTTCCAATGAGCAGTTCTTC. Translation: CASSLTSSNEQFF.

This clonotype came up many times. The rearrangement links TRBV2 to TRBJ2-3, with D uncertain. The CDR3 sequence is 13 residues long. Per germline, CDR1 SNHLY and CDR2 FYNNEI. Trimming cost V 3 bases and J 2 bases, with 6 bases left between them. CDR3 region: CASSEGITDTQYF. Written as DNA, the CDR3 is TGTGCCAGCAGTGAGGGGATCACAGATACGCAGTATTTT.

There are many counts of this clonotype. CDR3 residues: CASSEPYRIGGAYEQYF. CDR3 bases: TGCGCCAGCAGTGAGCCATACAGAATCGGCGGCGCCTACGAGCAGTACTTC. V gene TRBV10-2 combines with J gene TRBJ2-7; D remains ambiguous. The CDR3 loop spans 17 amino acids. The V gene's germline CDR1 is WSHSY and CDR2 SAAADI. Between the trimmed V and J ends, which lost 2 bases and 2 bases, there was a span of 19 bases.

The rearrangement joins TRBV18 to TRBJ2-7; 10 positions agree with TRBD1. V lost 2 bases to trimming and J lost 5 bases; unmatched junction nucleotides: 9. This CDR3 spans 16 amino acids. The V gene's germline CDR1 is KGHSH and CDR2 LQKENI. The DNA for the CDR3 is TGTGCCAGCTCACCATTCCCGGGACAGGGGATTAACGAGCAGTACTTC. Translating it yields CASSPFPGQGINEQYF.

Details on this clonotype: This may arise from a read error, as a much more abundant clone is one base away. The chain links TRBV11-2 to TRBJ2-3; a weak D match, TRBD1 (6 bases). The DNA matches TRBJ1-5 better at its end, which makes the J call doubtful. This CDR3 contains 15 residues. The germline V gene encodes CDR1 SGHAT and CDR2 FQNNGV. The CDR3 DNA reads TGTGCCAGCAGGGATGCGGGGGGCCTCACAGATACGCAGCATTTT. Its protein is CASRDAGGLTDTQHF.

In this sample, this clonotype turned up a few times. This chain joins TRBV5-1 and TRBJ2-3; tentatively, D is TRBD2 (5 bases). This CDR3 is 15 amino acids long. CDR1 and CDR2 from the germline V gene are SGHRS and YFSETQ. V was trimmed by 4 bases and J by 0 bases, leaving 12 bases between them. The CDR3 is CASSRDYPSTDTQYF. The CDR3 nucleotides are TGCGCCAGCAGCCGTGACTACCCTAGCACAGATACGCAGTATTTT.

CDR3 amino acids: CATSRDLMGTDTQYF. CDR3 nucleotides: TGTGCCACCAGCAGAGATCTGATGGGGACAGATACGCAGTATTTT. This rearrangement joins TRBV15 to TRBJ2-3; D gene ambiguous. V was clipped by 0 bases and J by 3 bases, with 10 bases between them. CDR1 and CDR2 (germline): LNHNV, YYDKDF (reference sequence). The CDR3 runs to 15 residues.

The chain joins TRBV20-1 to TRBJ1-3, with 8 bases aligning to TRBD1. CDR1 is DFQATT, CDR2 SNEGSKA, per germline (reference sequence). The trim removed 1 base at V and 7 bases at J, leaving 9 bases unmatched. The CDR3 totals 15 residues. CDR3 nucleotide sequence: TGCAGTGCTAGAGTAGATCCAGGGGGCAGGAACACCATATATTTT. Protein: CSARVDPGGRNTIYF.

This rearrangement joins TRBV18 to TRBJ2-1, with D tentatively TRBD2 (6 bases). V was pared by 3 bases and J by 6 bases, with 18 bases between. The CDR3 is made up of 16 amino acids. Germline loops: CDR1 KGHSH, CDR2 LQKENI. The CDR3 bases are TGTGCCAGCTCACCTCAACGGGGGAGAAGGGGCAATGAGCAGTTCTTC. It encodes CASSPQRGRRGNEQFF.